The entry below gives a single T cell receptor (beta chain) sequence along with its context. Its specificity is not known. Losses at the gene ends were 3 bases for V and 6 bases for J; bases not matched to a gene: 14. Germline values: CDR1 GTSNPN, CDR2 SVGIG (reference sequence). The CDR3 length is 17 residues. Via MiXCR, TCRdb re-called the RT-PCR reads, giving one row per CDR3 protein. The sample holds 5,000 to 6,500 distinct CDR3 sequences, 86% seen once. The data originate from a study of yellow fever vaccine responses in identical twins. General study points: Reported findings indicate that twins' vaccine T cell responses seemed partially convergent, partially personalized.

The sequencing here drew on T cells from blood (PBMCs), unsorted or a sorted subset (not recorded which), taken before or after yellow fever vaccination (not recorded which). The rearrangement uses TRBV30 and TRBJ1-5; TRBD1 matches 10 bases. The sequence derives from a woman under 30 who received the yellow fever vaccine. CDR3 DNA: TGTGCCTGGAGGGACCGGGACAGGGGAACCTTAACTCAGCCCCAGCATTTT. Protein product: CAWRDRDRGTLTQPQHF.